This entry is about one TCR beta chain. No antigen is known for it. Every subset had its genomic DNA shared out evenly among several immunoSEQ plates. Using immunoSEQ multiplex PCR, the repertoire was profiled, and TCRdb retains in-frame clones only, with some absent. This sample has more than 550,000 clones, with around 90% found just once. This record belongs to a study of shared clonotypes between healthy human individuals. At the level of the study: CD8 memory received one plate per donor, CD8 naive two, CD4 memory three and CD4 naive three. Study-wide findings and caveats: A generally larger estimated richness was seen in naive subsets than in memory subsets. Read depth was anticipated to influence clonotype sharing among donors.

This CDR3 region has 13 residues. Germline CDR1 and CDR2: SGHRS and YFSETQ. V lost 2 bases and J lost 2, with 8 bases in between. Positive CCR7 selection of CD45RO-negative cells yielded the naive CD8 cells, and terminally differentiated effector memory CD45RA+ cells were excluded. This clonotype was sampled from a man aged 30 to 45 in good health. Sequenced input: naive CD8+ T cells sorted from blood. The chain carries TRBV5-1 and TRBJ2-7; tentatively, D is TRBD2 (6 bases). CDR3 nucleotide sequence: TGCGCCAGCAGCTTCGGGGAGGCCTACGAGCAGTACTTC. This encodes CASSFGEAYEQYF.